This TCR beta chain was recorded in a study of blood T cell repertoires in COVID-19 (dated by TCRdb to between 2020 and 2021). At the level of the whole study: The collaborator samples originated in the United States, Italy and Spain and spanned the acute and convalescent phases of COVID-19. The prospective study material was composed of cDNA or gDNA derived from T cells, B-cell-depleted T cells, or PBMCs. The dataset comprised deeply sampled blood TCRbeta repertoires from subjects exposed to, actively infected with, or recovered from COVID-19. The repertoires were released in a freely available public database intended as a resource for research on the immune response to SARS-CoV-2. The samples were drawn from two sources: the first 160 participants of the ongoing ImmuneRACE study, and some 1,300 subjects contributed by 6 global collaborators. Nearly every sample came with metadata listing a de-identified subject ID, COVID-19 status, age in years and sex. Where HLA class I and class II types were available, the types were taken from metadata supplied by the sample provider, not from assay-based typing. Overall study outcomes, separate from this receptor: The amount of clinical and demographic metadata varied by source and participant and was provided uncurated.

Note on this clone: Its antigen remains undetermined. No much larger clonotype is one base removed from it; base qualities were not supplied.

Trimmed from V: 0 bases; trimmed from J: 2 bases; junction bases lacking a gene match: 5. The CDR3, from cysteine to phenylalanine, totals 16 residues. Of the read, only the CDR3 DNA is kept; its 48 bases are in frame from base 1. CDR1 is given as SGDLS and CDR2 as YYNGEE, both from the germline V gene. The collaborating institutions used their own protocols to collect whole blood in K2EDTA tubes. For TCRbeta analysis, collaborators shipped samples in one of three forms: frozen whole blood, isolated PBMCs, or DNA extracted from either of those sample types. The immunoSEQ Assay, a bias-controlled multiplex PCR, was used to amplify TCRbeta CDR3 regions from genomic DNA. Under the source paper's analysis protocol: Nucleated cell counts per sample were estimated from amplification of reference gene primers within the assay. To quantify the absolute abundance of each unique TCRbeta CDR3 rearrangement, sequence reads were collapsed and filtered. For each sample, productive Simpson clonality was calculated as the square root of Simpson's diversity index over productive rearrangements. Sourced from immuneACCESS, this table was stored by TCRdb with only in-frame sequences that have V and J called. A share of the clones is absent; for the studies checked, an unresolved V gene accounts for under half, and the remainder has no known explanation. V and J calls plus clone size are reproduced from that table; the DNA served to infer D and trimming. The sample table lists more than 95,000 clones, more than 85% of them with a count of one. Of the sample, around 6% falls within the top ten clones.

This sequence uses TRBV9 and TRBJ2-7; 10 bases in between match TRBD1. The sample consisted of peripheral blood. This clonotype originated in a human donor in a cohort sampled during active COVID-19. Read as DNA, the sequence is TGTGCCAGCAGCGTAGCTTCCGGACAGGGGGCCTACGAGCAGTACTTC. Its product reads: CASSVASGQGAYEQYF.